Described below is a single TCR beta chain sequence and its context. Its antigen is unidentified. This specimen belongs to a study of T cells in Graves' hyperthyroidism and ophthalmopathy. Findings and caveats of the study: Ophthalmopathy was predicted by the model a median of roughly 6.6 months ahead of onset. Most clonotypes expanded in thyroid above 0.001 were likewise present in blood.

Uncontrolled infection, other autoimmune disease, pregnancy or lactation barred patients from enrollment. Germline V CDR1 and CDR2: MGHRA, YSYEKL. V was clipped by 5 bases and J by 0 bases; unmatched bases: 5. This CDR3 comprises 18 residues. RNA transcripts provided the source from which TCR beta CDR3 regions were amplified. When the TCR CDR3 underwent first-round RT-PCR, the HTBI primer set was used. Using its own MiXCR run on the multiplex PCR reads, TCRdb lists one record per CDR3 protein. The sample records a few hundred thousand distinct CDR3 sequences, approximately 48% being singletons. The receptor comes from an adult woman with Graves' disease, either hyperthyroidism or ophthalmopathy (not recorded which). This chain uses TRBV4-1 with TRBJ2-6; TRBD2 agrees at 12 bases. What was sequenced was peripheral blood or thyroid tissue (not recorded which). CDR3 sequence (DNA): TGCGCCAGCAGCGCACGGACTAGCGGGATCTCTGGGGCCAACGTCCTGACTTTC. Translation: CASSARTSGISGANVLTF.